This T cell receptor beta chain was obtained from a study of blood T cells in healthy people across ages (dated by TCRdb to about 2015). About the full investigation: In model experiments, template switching captured roughly one uniquely barcoded TCR beta cDNA molecule for every two T cells. Age-related changes in TCR beta repertoire diversity were measured in the study by deep sequencing normalized with unique cDNA molecular identifiers. The donors were divided into four age groups: young (average approximately 17 years), middle-aged (approximately 39), aged (under 70) and long-lived (around 87). Donors of different ages were randomly distributed across sequencing lanes to avoid experimental bias. Using the same blood draw, the study looked at two additional independent replicas of 1 million unique cDNA reads for two donors, one aged 18 to 30 and the other aged 80 or older.

Broader findings and caveats from the paper: Compared with the aged group, the long-lived group had more naive CD4+ T cells, fewer expanded clones and increased TCR diversity, suggesting age selection. The percentage of naive T cells measured by flow cytometry correlated strongly with observed TCR beta diversity. Since profiling was done on bulk unsorted PBMCs, naive and antigen-experienced compartments could not be conclusively compared. Observed TCR beta diversity per million T cells fell roughly linearly with age, and a significant reduction was already apparent by age about 38. The CMV infection status of donors was not known, potentially confounding age-related changes in expanded clonotypes. Estimates of total diversity from one million sequenced T cells were regarded as lower bounds and underestimates.

Libraries were made using 5' RACE. The instrument given in TCRdb is Illumina HiSeq 2500. The second PCR ran for about 6 to 11 cycles and used a J-beta primer mix along with a sample-barcoded 5' primer. A template-switch 5' adaptor carrying 12 random nucleotides introduced a unique molecular identifier onto each TCR beta cDNA molecule. At least 3 million CDR3-containing paired-end reads were obtained from each sample. First-strand cDNA was synthesized from all RNA with the Mint cDNA synthesis kit, primed by a TRBC-specific oligonucleotide. After uracil-DNA glycosylase treatment, a first 18-cycle PCR used universal primers M1SS and BC2_uni_R on all cDNA. The study's own analysis went as follows. Normalization of each sample was performed by random selection of 1 million high-quality reads, each carrying a distinct molecular identifier. Instead of being binned into consensus sequences, reads with shared molecular identifiers were discarded. MiTCR, set to a Q25 quality threshold and the strictest error-elimination algorithm, was used for CDR3 identification, clonotype clustering and error correction. Lower-bound total TCR beta diversity was estimated with a nonparametric unseen species model using Euler transformation. The public reads were quality trimmed at Q25 with fastp and then assembled into clones with MiXCR by TCRdb, keeping productive beta chains. For every CDR3 protein sequence, its rows merge into one entry that carries the most common genes and DNA. In this record, the V and J calls reflect TCRdb's handling and not the investigators' own analysis. The sample table shows over 950,000 distinct CDR3 sequences, and less than 45% are seen once. Around 12% of the sample goes to the ten largest clones.

With respect to this clonotype: Its antigen is not yet known. At one end, the junction sequence differs from germline, possibly due to a read error.

Systemically healthy Caucasian individuals from Russia, approximately 39 in total and aged roughly 6 to 100 years, were included as donors. About 9.1 milliliters of peripheral blood were collected from each donor into EDTA-treated Vacutainer tubes. Ficoll-Paque density-gradient centrifugation was used to isolate PBMCs, with at least 6.5 million per sample. Trizol reagent was used to extract total RNA from PBMCs, with at least 6 micrograms per sample. For every donor, an aliquot of PBMCs went through flow cytometry to measure the percentages of naive CD45RAhigh/CD27high T cells. The CDR3 numbers 15 residues from cysteine through phenylalanine. CDR3 DNA is the only sequence kept; it has 45 bases, read in frame from the first base. CDR1 and CDR2 are drawn from the germline V gene: SGHDN, FVKESK.

The receptor's source is a man aged 18 to 29 in good health. The chain joins TRBV14 to TRBJ2-3; the D gene is perhaps TRBD2, on 6 matching bases. The sample consisted of blood. Read as DNA, the sequence is TGTGTCAGCCGAGGCCCGGGGGAGCACACAGATACGCAGTATTTT. It specifies CVSRGPGEHTDTQYF.